This T cell receptor (beta chain) derives from a study of cytomegalovirus exposure and HLA in healthy donors (dated by TCRdb to 2017 to 2019). Describing the broader study: In an earlier analysis of 450 to 750 of the donors, around 300 Gb of sequence data and 117 million unique TCR beta sequences from 150 million to 200 million T cells were reported. An early release covering 550 to 650 HLA-typed donors comprised about 300 gigabases of sequencing data and roughly 86 million unique TCR sequences. Of the roughly 400 genotyped donors, 81% were placed in the genetic ancestry cluster associated with self-reported Caucasian donors. The study aimed to test whether signatures of past pathogen exposure could be identified by cataloging public T cell receptors. The study used immunosequencing to profile the T cell repertoires of 670 or so subjects and linked those repertoires to cytomegalovirus serostatus. Besides the first cohort of 500 to 700 subjects, a separate validation cohort made up of 90 to 150 different subjects was used. The study combined high-throughput TCR immunosequencing, statistical association of individual TCRs with disease status, and machine learning to predict cytomegalovirus infection status. To study patterns of TCR occurrence, a later analysis re-analyzed previously published TCR beta repertoires from 650 to 750 donors and added high-resolution HLA genotyping. In the later analysis, no new phenotypic data were used to find candidate immune exposures; instead, reliance was placed on TCR beta sequences and their occurrence across donors. To decide whether each TCR beta V gene segment behaved as functional or pseudogenic, an earlier analysis of some 600 of the donors relied on high-throughput TCR beta sequencing. Alongside the repertoire data, information on donor age, sex, ethnicity and CMV serostatus was compiled. A later genetic analysis used genome-wide SNP genotypes for about 65% of the roughly 670 donors, treating that subset as a discovery cohort. Every repertoire in the discovery cohort had been generated on one and the same sequencing platform. HLA typing included class I and class II loci at four-digit resolution. The number of typed donors differed by locus: about 629-630 for A, B, C, DRB1 and DQB1; 500 to 550 for DQA1; 606 for DPA1; and roughly 450 for DPB1. Four to six DR-DQ haplotypes were handled as single units for association and clustering, since linkage in the cohort was strong. On average, 235,054 unique TCR beta nucleotide sequences were sequenced per donor among 398 genotyped donors of the cohort, with 15% to 20% of those sequences being non-productive.

Overall study results and their limits: A cluster of highly shared sequence variants was judged likely to be a technical artifact of the sequencing pipeline. A total of 150 or so TCR beta chains were listed by the study as associated with cytomegalovirus. Most CMV-associated TCR beta chains appeared to be HLA-restricted in a later analysis, and the HLA associations seemed to be driven largely by CMV exposure. Roughly uniform sequencing depth across donors was assumed in presence/absence analyses, although this assumption may not hold. While some public TCRs were present in many individuals, most TCR sequences turned up only very rarely across donors. It was suggested by the authors that the approach could potentially be generalized to other disease states and immunological phenotypes. In a later analysis, about 16,000 TCR beta sequences were associated with specific HLA alleles at a false discovery rate of 0.05. Only TCR beta chains were sequenced in this cohort, and the absence of alpha or paired-chain data limited detectable features. A further reported finding was that TCR beta sequences accurately predicted the HLA-A and HLA-B alleles for most subjects in the first cohort. Immune exposure information for the cohort was limited to CMV serostatus. Because some donors lacked HLA typing at each locus, the association tests relied only on the typed subset. A later analysis found that TCR association rates varied across HLA loci, with DRB1 alleles showing the most associated TCRs and HLA-C alleles the fewest. A later analysis reported that several top co-occurrence clusters appeared linked to parvovirus B19, influenza, CMV and Epstein-Barr virus. In vitro tests confirmed that three of the cytomegalovirus-associated TCR beta chains recognize cytomegalovirus antigens. Linkage disequilibrium might explain the correlated functional status among segregating V segments, but an unknown experimental factor could not be ruled out. V-gene and J-gene trimming of TCR beta chains was associated with a missense DCLRE1C variant in a later genetic analysis, and the association was replicated in an independent cohort. Because counts were too low, roughly 16 rarely observed V segments, including chromosome 9 orphons, were left out of the earlier analysis of 587 of the donors. In an earlier analysis of around 500 of the donors, most TCR beta V segments appeared in productive rearrangements about 87% or about 30% of the time, broadly matching IMGT annotations. In a later genetic analysis, fewer N-insertions in productive TCRs were reported among donors in an Asian-associated ancestry cluster than the roughly 700-donor mean. In a later analysis, HLA-associated TCR beta chains were found to be more clonally expanded and to have lower generation probabilities than equally common non-associated chains. Cytomegalovirus status was reported to be diagnosed by the classifier with high specificity and sensitivity in both the original and validation cohorts. When HLA alleles, especially DR and DQ, strongly co-occurred, attributing TCR associations to individual alleles was difficult.

Points on this clone: Its antigen is unknown. No much larger clone is present one base from it, and per-base qualities are unavailable.

The library was prepared using the immunoSEQ multiplex PCR assay. A mixture of 60 forward primers for TCR Vbeta segments and 13 reverse primers for TCR Jbeta segments was used in the multiplex PCR. The CDR3 region of rearranged TCR beta genes was amplified from genomic DNA with a multiplex PCR assay. The Illumina HiSeq System was used to sequence the amplified TCR beta libraries as 87-base-pair reads. The authors' analysis ran thus. Across the 500 to 850 repertoires, a later analysis counted some 80 million unique TCR beta chains, roughly 11 million of which were shared by at least two donors. Raw reads were error-corrected and collapsed into unique sequences by a nearest-neighbor algorithm in which closely related sequences were merged to remove PCR and sequencing errors. Alignment of CDR3 sequences to IMGT reference sequences was used to assign V, D and J gene segments. Each retained sequence needed at least a six-nucleotide match to both a V gene segment and a J gene segment. Rearrangements were classified as productive when the CDR3 lacked stop codons and remained in frame with V and J, and all other rearrangements were classified as non-productive. CDR3 was defined according to IMGT convention as the region running from the second conserved V-encoded cysteine to the conserved J-encoded phenylalanine. The earlier analysis of 500 to 600 of the donors excluded sequences that lacked an unambiguous match to a single V gene segment. In an earlier analysis of about 590 of the donors, a V segment was called functional when productive rearrangements were above 56.7%, and segregating when the standard deviation between donors exceeded 5%. A statistical classification framework was built to diagnose cytomegalovirus status from the catalog of TCR beta chain sequences. V and J gene assignment, in a later analysis, came from comparing TCR nucleotide sequences with IMGT/GENE-DB human TR gene sequences. Using the TCRdist pipeline, a later analysis assigned CDR3 sequences along with most-parsimonious VDJ recombination scenarios. A later analysis defined each TCR beta chain by its CDR3 amino acid sequence plus V-gene family, and excluded reads lacking a unique V-gene family. A later analysis removed several hundred highly shared, low-generation-probability nucleotide sequences to deal with suspected cross-contamination and a sequencing artifact. A later analysis calculated a clonal expansion index for each public chain from normalized within-repertoire ranks of inferred template counts. A later analysis computed generation probabilities with a VDJ recombination model fitted to out-of-frame rearrangements, and checked the results against IGoR. In a later analysis, hypergeometric tests were used to score TCR-TCR, TCR-HLA and TCR-CMV co-occurrence, with a repertoire-size bias correction applied to TCR pairs. To estimate false discovery rates, a later analysis permuted the HLA or CMV assignments 20 times. In a later analysis, co-occurring TCRs were grouped using DBSCAN, with TCRdist sequence similarity added in when clustering inside HLA-allele-positive subsets. Co-occurrence clustering excluded repertoires with fewer than 30,000 or more than 120,000 public chains, plus five with anomalous nucleotide sharing. Held by TCRdb, this immuneACCESS table contains in-frame sequences only and omits some clones. Under half of the omission traces to an unresolved V gene where checked; the cause of the rest is unknown. V, J and clone size reflect that table, while D and trimming were determined from the DNA. This sample gives 150,000 or so clones in total; about 80% of them show up just once. The biggest ten clones account for around 1.5% of the sample.

The cohort consisted of approximately 690 healthy bone marrow donors. Cohort members were all nominally healthy when sampled, although unrecorded immune exposures were likely present. The donor tested CMV seropositive, placing the donor among the 250 to 350 seropositive members of the cohort. Every donor gave a peripheral blood sample, and the peripheral blood mononuclear cells from that sample were used for TCR beta sequencing. Genomic DNA extraction from the blood cell samples was performed with the Qiagen DNeasy Blood Extraction Kit. The specimen sequenced was PBMCs. This TCR came from a man aged 30-40 years in good health and CMV-seropositive.

CDR3 sequence: CASSFTGEKGYTF. The DNA sequence reads TGTGCCAGCAGCTTCACAGGGGAAAAAGGCTACACCTTC. The sequence links TRBV11-2 to TRBJ1-2; 7 of the junction bases match TRBD1. CDR1 SGHAT and CDR2 FQNNGV are derived from the germline V gene. Relative to germline, V is missing 3 bases and J is missing 8 bases, with 6 bases of the junction outside any gene match. Including the terminal cysteine and phenylalanine, the CDR3 comprises 13 residues. The entry retains the CDR3 DNA only, 39 bases that are in frame from base 1.